Listed below are T cell receptor beta chains from one sample, sequenced in a study of Ad26.COV2.S vaccination and SARS-CoV-2 variants. TCRdb's copy holds only in-frame clones and misses some; the assay was immunoSEQ multiplex PCR. The sample yields about 390,000 clones, 92% seen once. The sequencing used peripheral blood, collected in a trial of Ad26.COV2.S vaccine versus placebo. Receptors were obtained from a person aged 18-60 years who received the Ad26.COV2.S COVID-19 vaccine or a placebo. The CDR3 runs from the conserved cysteine through the conserved F or W. The order of the fields is J gene, clone size, V gene, CDR3 protein. Rows may omit the clone size; those that give it use once, few, many or a size class.

TRBJ2-1	-	TRBV7-2	CASSLRPGQADDNEQFF
TRBJ2-5	-	TRBV3-1/TRBV3-2	CASSQVYSGEETQYF
TRBJ2-3	-	TRBV29-1	CSVEGSGGATDTQYF
TRBJ1-6	-	TRBV6-5	CASSYSGGSLNSPLHF
TRBJ2-5	-	TRBV4-3	CASSQDWARQETQYF
TRBJ1-6	-	TRBV4-1	CASSQDRGQSNSPLHF
TRBJ2-4	-	TRBV6-2/TRBV6-3	CASSYSIQRGSKNIQYF
TRBJ1-3	-	TRBV13	CASSLGAGSSGNTIYF
TRBJ2-3	-	TRBV6-6	CASSPALAGVGDTQYF
TRBJ1-4	few	TRBV5-1	CASSSRTGGEKLFF
TRBJ2-1	-	TRBV5-1	CASSLGAGGYNEQFF
TRBJ2-7	-	TRBV4-3	CASSQEVKVTGAYEQYF
TRBJ1-1	-	TRBV11-2	CASSLQNTEAFF
TRBJ2-3	-	TRBV28	CVSASTDTQYF
TRBJ1-5	-	TRBV7-2	CASSLNPGSRAPQHF
TRBJ2-1	-	TRBV4-3	CASSQGVEDYSYNEQFF
TRBJ2-1	-	TRBV5-8	CASSSRLEQFF
TRBJ2-7	-	TRBV30	CAWSAGQGLSEEQYF
TRBJ1-6	-	TRBV6-4	CASSRDRLYNSPLHF
TRBJ1-2	-	TRBV7-9	CASSGQGYGYTF
TRBJ1-2	-	TRBV6-1	CASTDRSGGYTF
TRBJ2-3	-	TRBV5-6	CASSGQSGMTDTQYF